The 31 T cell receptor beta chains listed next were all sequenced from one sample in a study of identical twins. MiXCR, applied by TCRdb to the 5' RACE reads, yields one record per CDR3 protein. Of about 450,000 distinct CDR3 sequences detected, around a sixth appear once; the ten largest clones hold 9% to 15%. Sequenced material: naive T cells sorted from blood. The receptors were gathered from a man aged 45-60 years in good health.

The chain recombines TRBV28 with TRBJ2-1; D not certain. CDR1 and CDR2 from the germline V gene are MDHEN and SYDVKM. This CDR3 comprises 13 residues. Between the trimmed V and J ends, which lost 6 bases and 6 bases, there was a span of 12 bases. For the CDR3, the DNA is TGTGCCAGCAGATTACAGAGCACCAATGAGCAGTTCTTC. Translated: CASRLQSTNEQFF.

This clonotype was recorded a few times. The CDR3 is CATYGSGRADEQFF. For the CDR3, the DNA is TGTGCCACCTACGGTAGCGGGAGGGCCGATGAGCAGTTCTTC. The chain joins TRBV28 to TRBJ2-1; 11 nucleotides match TRBD2. V trimming: 10 bases; J trimming: 8 bases; junction bases outside the gene matches: 10. The CDR3 is 14 residues long. Per the germline V gene, CDR1 is MDHEN and CDR2 is SYDVKM.

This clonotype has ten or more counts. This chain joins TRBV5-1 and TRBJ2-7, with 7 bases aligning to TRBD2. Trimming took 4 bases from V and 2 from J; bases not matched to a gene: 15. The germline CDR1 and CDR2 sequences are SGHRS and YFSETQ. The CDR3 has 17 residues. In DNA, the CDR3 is TGCGCCAGCAGCGGGTCGGTTAGCGGGTCCCGCACCTACGAGCAGTACTTC. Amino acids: CASSGSVSGSRTYEQYF. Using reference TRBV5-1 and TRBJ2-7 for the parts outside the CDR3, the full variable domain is KAGVTQTPRYLIKTRGQQVTLSCSPISGHRSVSWYQQTPGQGLQFLFEYFSETQRNKGNFPGRFSGRQFSNSRSEMNVSTLELGDSALYLCASSGSVSGSRTYEQYFGPGTRLTVT.

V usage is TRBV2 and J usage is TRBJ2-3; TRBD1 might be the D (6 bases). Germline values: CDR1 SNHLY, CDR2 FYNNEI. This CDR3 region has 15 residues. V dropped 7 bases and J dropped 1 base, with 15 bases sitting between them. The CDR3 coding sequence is TGTGCCAGCAAAAGCTCAGGGGCCCGCACAGATACGCAGTATTTT. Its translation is CASKSSGARTDTQYF.

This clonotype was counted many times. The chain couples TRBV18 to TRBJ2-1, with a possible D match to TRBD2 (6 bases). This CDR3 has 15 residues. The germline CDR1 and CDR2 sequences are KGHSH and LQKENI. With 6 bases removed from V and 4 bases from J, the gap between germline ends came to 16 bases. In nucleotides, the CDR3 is TGTGCCAGCTCCCCAGCGGGCTCGCTTTACAATGAGCAGTTCTTC. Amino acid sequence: CASSPAGSLYNEQFF.

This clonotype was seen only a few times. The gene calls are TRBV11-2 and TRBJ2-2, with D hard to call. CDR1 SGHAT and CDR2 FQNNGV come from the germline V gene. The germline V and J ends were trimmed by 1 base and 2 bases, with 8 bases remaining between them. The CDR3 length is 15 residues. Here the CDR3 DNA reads TGTGCCAGCAGCTTAGTGGTCTTCAACACCGGGGAGCTGTTTTTT. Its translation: CASSLVVFNTGELFF.

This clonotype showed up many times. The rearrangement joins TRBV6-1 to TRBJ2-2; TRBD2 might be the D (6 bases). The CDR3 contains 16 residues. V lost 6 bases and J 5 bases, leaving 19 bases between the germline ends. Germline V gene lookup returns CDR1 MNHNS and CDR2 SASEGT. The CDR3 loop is CASRGRGGDTTGELFF. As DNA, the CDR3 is TGTGCCAGCAGAGGAAGGGGCGGGGATACTACCGGGGAGCTGTTTTTT.

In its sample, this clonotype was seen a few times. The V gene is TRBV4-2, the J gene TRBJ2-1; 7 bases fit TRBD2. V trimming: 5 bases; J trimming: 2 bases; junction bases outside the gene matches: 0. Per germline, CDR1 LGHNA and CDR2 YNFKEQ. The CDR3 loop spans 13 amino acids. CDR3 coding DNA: TGTGCCAGCAGCGCGGGGGCCTACAATGAGCAGTTCTTC. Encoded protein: CASSAGAYNEQFF.

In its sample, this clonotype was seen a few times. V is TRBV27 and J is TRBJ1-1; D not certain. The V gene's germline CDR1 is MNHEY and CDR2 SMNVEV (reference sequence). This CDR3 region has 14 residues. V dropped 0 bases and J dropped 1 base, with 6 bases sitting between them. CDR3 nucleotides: TGTGCCAGCAGTTTATCCCTAAAGAACACTGAAGCTTTCTTT. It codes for CASSLSLKNTEAFF.

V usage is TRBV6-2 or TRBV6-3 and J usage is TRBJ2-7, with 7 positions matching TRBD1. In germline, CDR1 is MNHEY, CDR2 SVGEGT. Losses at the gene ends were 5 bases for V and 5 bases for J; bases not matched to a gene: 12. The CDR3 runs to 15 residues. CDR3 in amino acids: CASSPILDRDDEQYF. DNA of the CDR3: TGTGCCAGCAGTCCGATCCTAGACAGGGACGACGAGCAGTACTTC.

Here the CDR3 DNA reads TGCGCCAGCAGCTCCCGACAGGGGGTGGCCTACGAGCAGTACTTC. As protein: CASSSRQGVAYEQYF. The V call is TRBV5-1, the J call TRBJ2-7; 9 nucleotides line up with TRBD1. CDR1 is SGHRS and CDR2 is YFSETQ in the germline V gene. The J segment lost 2 bases and the V segment lost 3 bases, leaving 6 bases of the junction unmatched. The length of the CDR3 is 15 residues.

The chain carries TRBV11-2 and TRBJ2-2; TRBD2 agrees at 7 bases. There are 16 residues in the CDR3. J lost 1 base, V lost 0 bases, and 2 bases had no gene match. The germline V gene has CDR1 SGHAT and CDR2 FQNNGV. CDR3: CASSLEPGGNTGELFF. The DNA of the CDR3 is TGTGCCAGCAGCTTAGAACCGGGGGGGAACACCGGGGAGCTGTTTTTT.

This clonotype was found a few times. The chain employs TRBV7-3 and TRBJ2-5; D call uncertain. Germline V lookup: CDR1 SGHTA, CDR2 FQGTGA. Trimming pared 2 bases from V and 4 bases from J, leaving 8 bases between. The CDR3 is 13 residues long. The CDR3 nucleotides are TGTGCCAGCAGCTTATTGCCCCTAGAGACCCAGTACTTC. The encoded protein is CASSLLPLETQYF.

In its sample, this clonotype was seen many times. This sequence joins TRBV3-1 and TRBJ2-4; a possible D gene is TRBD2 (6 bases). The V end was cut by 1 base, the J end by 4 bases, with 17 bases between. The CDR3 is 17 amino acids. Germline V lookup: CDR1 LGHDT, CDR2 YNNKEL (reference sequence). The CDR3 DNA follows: TGTGCCAGCAGCCAAGGACGCTGGTGGGAGGCGAAAAACATTCAGTACTTC. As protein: CASSQGRWWEAKNIQYF.

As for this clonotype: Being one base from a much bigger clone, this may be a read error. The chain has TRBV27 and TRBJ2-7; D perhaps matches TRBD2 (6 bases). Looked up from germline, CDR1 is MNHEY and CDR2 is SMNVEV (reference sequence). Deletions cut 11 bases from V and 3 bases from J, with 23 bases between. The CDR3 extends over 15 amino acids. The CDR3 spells CAGKWDAGSNYEQYF. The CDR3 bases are TGTGCCGGCAAATGGGACGCGGGGTCGAACTACGAGCAGTACTTC.

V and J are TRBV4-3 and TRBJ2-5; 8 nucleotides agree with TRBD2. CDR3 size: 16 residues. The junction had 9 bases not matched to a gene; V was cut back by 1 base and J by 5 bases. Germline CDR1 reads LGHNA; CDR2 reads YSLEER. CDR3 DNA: TGCGCCAGCAGCCAAGGCTCCGGGACTAGAGTGGAGACCCAGTACTTC. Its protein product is CASSQGSGTRVETQYF.

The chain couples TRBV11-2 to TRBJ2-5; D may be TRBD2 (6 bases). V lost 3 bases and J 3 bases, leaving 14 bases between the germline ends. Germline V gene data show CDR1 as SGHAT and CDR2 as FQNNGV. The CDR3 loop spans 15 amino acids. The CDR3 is CASSFVSGIKETQYF. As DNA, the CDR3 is TGTGCCAGCAGCTTTGTTAGCGGAATAAAAGAGACCCAGTACTTC.

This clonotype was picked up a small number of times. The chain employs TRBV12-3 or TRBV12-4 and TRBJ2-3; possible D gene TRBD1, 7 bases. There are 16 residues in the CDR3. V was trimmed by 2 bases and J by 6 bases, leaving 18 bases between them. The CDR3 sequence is CASSLRRGLRSDTQYF. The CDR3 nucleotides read TGTGCCAGCAGTTTAAGGAGGGGGCTAAGGTCGGATACGCAGTATTTT.

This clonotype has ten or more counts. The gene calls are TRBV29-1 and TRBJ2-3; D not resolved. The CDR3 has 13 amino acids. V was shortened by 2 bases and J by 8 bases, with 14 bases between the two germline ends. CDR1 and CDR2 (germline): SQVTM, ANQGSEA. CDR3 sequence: CSVEHQDPGTQYF. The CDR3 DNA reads TGCAGCGTTGAACATCAGGATCCCGGTACGCAGTATTTT.

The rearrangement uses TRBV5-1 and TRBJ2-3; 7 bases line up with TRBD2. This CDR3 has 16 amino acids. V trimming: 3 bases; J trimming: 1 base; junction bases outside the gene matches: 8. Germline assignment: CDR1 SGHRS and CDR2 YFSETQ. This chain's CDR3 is CASSSGRGGGTDTQYF. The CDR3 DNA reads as TGCGCCAGCAGCTCGGGGAGGGGAGGGGGCACAGATACGCAGTATTTT.

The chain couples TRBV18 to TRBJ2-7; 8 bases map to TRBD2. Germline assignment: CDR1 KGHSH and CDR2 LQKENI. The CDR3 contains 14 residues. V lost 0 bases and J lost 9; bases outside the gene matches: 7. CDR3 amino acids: CASSPPSGGPMQYF. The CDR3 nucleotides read TGTGCCAGCTCACCACCGTCGGGAGGGCCTATGCAGTACTTC.

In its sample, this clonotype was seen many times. The CDR3 here is CASSLGRNSQETQYF. In DNA, the CDR3 is TGTGCCAGCAGTTTAGGGCGGAACAGCCAAGAGACCCAGTACTTC. This chain connects TRBV12-3 or TRBV12-4 to TRBJ2-5, with unresolved D. Trimming removed 1 base at V and 1 base at J, with 10 bases between. The CDR3 totals 15 residues.

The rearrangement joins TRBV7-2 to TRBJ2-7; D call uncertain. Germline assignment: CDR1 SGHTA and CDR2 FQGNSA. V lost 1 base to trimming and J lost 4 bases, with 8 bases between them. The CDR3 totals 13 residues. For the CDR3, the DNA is TGTGCCAGCAGCTTAGAGTTGTCTTACGAGCAGTACTTC. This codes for CASSLELSYEQYF.

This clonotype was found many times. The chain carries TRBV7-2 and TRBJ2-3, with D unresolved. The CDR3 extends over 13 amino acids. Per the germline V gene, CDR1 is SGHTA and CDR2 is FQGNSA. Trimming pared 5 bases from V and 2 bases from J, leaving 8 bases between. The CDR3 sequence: CASSAAHTDTQYF. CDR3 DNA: TGTGCCAGCAGCGCGGCCCACACAGATACGCAGTATTTT.

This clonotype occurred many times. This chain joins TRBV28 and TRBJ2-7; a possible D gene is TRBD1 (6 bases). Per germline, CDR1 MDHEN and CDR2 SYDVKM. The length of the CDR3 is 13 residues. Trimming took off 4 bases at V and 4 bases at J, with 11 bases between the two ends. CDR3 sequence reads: CASSSYREYEQYF. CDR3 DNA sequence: TGTGCCAGCAGTTCATACAGGGAATACGAGCAGTACTTC.

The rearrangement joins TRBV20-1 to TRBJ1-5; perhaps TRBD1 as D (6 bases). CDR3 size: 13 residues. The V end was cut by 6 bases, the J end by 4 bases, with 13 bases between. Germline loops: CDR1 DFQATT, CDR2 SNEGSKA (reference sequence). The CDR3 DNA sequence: TGCAGTGCCCTCCGGGACAAGAATCAGCCCCAGCATTTT. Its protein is CSALRDKNQPQHF.

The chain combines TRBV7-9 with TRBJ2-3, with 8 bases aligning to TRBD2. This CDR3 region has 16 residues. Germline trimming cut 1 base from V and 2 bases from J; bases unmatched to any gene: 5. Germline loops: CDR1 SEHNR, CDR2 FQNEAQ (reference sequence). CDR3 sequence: CASSLVRGGPTDTQYF. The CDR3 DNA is TGTGCCAGCAGCTTAGTCCGGGGGGGGCCCACAGATACGCAGTATTTT.

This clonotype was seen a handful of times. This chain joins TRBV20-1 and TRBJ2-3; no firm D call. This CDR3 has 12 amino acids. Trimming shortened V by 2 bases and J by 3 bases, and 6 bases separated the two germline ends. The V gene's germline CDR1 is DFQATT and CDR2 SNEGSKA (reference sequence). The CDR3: CSARPGTDTQYF. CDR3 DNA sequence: TGCAGTGCTAGACCTGGAACAGATACGCAGTATTTT.

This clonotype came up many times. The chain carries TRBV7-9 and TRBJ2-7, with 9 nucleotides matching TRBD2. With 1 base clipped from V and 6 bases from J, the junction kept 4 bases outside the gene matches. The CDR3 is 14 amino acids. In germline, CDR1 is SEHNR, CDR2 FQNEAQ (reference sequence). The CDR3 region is CASSLVSGSSEQYF. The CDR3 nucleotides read TGTGCCAGCAGCTTAGTTAGCGGGAGTAGCGAGCAGTACTTC. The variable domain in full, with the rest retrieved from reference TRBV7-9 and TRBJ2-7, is DTGVSQNPRHKITKRGQNVTFRCDPISEHNRLYWYRQTLGQGPEFLTYFQNEAQLEKSRLLSDRFSAERPKGSFSTLEIQRTEQGDSAMYLCASSLVSGSSEQYFGPGTRLTVT.

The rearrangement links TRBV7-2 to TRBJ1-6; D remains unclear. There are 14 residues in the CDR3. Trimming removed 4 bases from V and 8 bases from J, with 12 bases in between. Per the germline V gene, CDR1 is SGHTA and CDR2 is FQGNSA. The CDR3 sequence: CASSYRRGDSPLHF. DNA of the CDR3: TGTGCCAGCAGCTACCGACGGGGAGATTCACCCCTCCACTTT.

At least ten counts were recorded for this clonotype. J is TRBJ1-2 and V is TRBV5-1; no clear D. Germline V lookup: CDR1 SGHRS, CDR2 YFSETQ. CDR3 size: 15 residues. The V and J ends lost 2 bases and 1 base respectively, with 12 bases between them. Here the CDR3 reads CASSFSFGVNYGYTF. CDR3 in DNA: TGCGCCAGCAGCTTCTCTTTCGGAGTTAACTATGGCTACACCTTC.